This T cell receptor beta chain is drawn from a study of blood T cell repertoires in COVID-19. As for the study in general: Sites across the United States, Italy and Spain contributed samples from acute and convalescent COVID-19. PBMCs, B-cell-depleted T cells, or T cells were the source of the cDNA or gDNA that made up the material.

This clone was recorded only once. The assay was immunoSEQ multiplex PCR, and TCRdb's table has in-frame clones only and misses some. The sample lists a few hundred thousand clones, nearly 90% occurring once. This clonotype was sampled from a woman in her 40s who had recovered from COVID-19. Material: peripheral blood.

Here the CDR3 reads CAVSSGSYNEQFF. DNA of the CDR3: TGTGCCGTGAGTAGCGGCTCCTACAATGAGCAGTTCTTC. V is TRBV27 and J is TRBJ2-1; D perhaps matches TRBD2 (6 bases). The CDR3 runs to 13 residues. V gave up 11 bases and J gave up 0 bases, with 11 bases separating them. The germline V gene has CDR1 MNHEY and CDR2 SMNVEV (reference sequence).